This is a list of T cell receptor beta chains from one sample in a study of CXCR3-negative and CXCR3-positive naive CD8 T cells. One entry per CDR3 protein, without DNA, is what TCRdb gives after re-calling the 5' RACE reads. Recorded for this sample: about 39,000 distinct CDR3 sequences. Sequencing was done on a sample of memory CD8+ T cells from blood. The receptors here all came from a human donor in good health. Some clones in this sample may be carry-over from other donors' samples. Both conserved end residues are part of each CDR3.

V	J	CDR3
TRBV12-3/TRBV12-4	TRBJ2-7	CASRGVKYEQYF
TRBV6-2/TRBV6-3	TRBJ2-1	CASSLLGGPYNEQFF
TRBV24-1	TRBJ2-5	CATSDLETQYF
TRBV29-1	TRBJ2-3	CSVEGGRVTDTQYF
TRBV20-1	TRBJ1-1	CSARDYRGSNEAFF
TRBV29-1	TRBJ2-2	CSVEDRSSNTGELFF
TRBV4-3	TRBJ2-7	CASSQDSGESYEQYF
TRBV18	TRBJ1-1	CAAGFLNTEAFF
TRBV7-7	TRBJ2-5	CASSHWDQETQYF
TRBV6-6	TRBJ2-5	CASSYREEETQYF
TRBV5-1	TRBJ2-7	CASRGLSGDSYEQYF
TRBV7-9	TRBJ2-7	CASSPGPTYEQYF
TRBV15	TRBJ2-5	CATSRNWGGQETQYF
TRBV11-2	TRBJ1-2	CASSLDRWTGGSSYGYTF
TRBV7-9	TRBJ2-7	CASSFSRTSGTYEQYF
TRBV7-2	TRBJ1-4	CASSLNGGEYVNEKLFF
TRBV27	TRBJ2-7	CATSTGHEQYF
TRBV7-9	TRBJ2-1	CASSLGPIPYNEQFF
TRBV6-5	TRBJ2-7	CASSQTGGLDEQYF
TRBV14	TRBJ2-7	CASSRERGPSYEQYF
TRBV28	TRBJ1-1	CATEDLDTEAFF
TRBV7-9	TRBJ2-7	CASIDPGQEIYEQYF
TRBV29-1	TRBJ2-2	CSVLGEGTGELFF
TRBV6-4	TRBJ2-1	CASSFGPTDEQFF
TRBV20-1	TRBJ2-1	CSARDLYEQFF
TRBV6-2/TRBV6-3	TRBJ2-1	CASSYGGGGAHEQFF